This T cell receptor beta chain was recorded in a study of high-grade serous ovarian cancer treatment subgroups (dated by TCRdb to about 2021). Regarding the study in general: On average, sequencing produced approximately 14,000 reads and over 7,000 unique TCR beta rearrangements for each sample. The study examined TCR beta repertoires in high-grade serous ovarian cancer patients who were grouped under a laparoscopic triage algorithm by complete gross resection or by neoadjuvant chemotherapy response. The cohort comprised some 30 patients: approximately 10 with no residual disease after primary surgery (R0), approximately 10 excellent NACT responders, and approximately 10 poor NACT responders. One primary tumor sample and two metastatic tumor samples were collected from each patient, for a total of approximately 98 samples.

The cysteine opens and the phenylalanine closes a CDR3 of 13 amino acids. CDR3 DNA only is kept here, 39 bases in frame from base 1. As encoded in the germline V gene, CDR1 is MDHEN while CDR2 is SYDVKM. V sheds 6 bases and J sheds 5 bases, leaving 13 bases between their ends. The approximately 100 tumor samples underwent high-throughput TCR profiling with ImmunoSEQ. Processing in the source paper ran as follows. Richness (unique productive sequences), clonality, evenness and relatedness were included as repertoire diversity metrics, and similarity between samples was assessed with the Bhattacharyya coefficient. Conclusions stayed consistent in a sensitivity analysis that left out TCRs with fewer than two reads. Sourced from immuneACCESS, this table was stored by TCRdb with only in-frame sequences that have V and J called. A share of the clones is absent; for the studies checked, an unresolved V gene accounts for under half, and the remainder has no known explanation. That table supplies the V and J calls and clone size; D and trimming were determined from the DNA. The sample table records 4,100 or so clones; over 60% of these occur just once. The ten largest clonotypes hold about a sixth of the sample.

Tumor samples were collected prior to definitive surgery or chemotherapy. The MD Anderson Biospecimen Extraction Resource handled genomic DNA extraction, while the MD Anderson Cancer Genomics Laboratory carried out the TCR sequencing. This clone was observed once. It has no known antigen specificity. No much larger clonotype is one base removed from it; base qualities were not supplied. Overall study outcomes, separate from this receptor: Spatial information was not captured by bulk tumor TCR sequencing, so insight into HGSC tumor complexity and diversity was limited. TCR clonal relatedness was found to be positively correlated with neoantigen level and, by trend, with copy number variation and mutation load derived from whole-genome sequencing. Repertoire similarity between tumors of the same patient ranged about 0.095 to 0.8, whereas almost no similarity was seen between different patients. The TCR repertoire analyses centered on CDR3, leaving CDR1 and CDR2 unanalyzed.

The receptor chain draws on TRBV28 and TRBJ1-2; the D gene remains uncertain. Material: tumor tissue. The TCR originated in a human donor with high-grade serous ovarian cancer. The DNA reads TGTGCCAGCAGATCCGGTCCGGGATATGGCTACACCTTC. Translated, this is CASRSGPGYGYTF.